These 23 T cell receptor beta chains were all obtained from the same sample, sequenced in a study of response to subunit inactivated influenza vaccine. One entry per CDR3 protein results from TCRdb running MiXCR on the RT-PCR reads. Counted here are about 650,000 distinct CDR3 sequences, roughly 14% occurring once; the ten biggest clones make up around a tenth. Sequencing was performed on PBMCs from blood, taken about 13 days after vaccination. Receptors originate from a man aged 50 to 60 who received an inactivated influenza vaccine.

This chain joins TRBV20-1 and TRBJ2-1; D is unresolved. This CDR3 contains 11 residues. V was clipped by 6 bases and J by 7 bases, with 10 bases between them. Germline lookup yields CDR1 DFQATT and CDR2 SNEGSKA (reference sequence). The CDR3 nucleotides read TGCAGTGCCTGGAACCCGAATGAGCAGTTCTTC. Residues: CSAWNPNEQFF.

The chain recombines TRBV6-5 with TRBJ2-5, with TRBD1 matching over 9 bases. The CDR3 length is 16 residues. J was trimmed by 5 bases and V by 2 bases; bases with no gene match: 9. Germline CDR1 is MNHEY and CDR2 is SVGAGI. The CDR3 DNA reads TGTGCCAGCAGTTACACCTTCACAGGGGGCGCGGAGACCCAGTACTTC. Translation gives CASSYTFTGGAETQYF.

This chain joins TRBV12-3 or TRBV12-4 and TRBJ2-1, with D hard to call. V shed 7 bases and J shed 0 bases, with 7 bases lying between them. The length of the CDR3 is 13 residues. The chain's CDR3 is CASKGSSYNEQFF. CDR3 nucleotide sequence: TGTGCCAGCAAAGGAAGCTCCTACAATGAGCAGTTCTTC.

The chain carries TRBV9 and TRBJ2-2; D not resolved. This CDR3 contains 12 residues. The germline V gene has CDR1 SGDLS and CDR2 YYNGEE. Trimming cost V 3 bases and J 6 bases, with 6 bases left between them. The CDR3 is CASSGLPGELFF. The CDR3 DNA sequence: TGTGCCAGCAGCGGACTCCCCGGGGAGCTGTTTTTT.

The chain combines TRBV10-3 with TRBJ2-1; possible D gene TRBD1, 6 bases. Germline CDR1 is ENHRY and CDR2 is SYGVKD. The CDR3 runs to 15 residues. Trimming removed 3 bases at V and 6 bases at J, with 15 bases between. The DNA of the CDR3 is TGTGCCATCAGTGATGGGGGCGACTACATCAATGAGCAGTTCTTC. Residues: CAISDGGDYINEQFF.

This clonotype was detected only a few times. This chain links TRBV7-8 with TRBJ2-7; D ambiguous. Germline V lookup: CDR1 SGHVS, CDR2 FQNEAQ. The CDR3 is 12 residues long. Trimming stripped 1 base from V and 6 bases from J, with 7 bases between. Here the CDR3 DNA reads TGTGCCAGCAGCTTAGTTCTCGCCGAGCAGTACTTC. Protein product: CASSLVLAEQYF.

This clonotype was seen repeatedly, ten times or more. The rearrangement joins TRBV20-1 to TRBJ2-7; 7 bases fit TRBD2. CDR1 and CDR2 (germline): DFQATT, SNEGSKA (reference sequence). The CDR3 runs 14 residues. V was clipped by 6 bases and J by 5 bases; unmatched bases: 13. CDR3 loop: CSAYSLRRENEQYF. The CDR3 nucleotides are TGCAGTGCCTACAGTTTGCGGCGGGAGAACGAGCAGTACTTC.

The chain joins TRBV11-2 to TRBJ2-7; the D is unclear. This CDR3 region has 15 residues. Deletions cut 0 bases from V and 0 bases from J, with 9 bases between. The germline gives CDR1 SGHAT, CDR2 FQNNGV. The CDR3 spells CASSLDWTASYEQYF. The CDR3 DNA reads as TGTGCCAGCAGCTTAGATTGGACGGCCTCCTACGAGCAGTACTTC.

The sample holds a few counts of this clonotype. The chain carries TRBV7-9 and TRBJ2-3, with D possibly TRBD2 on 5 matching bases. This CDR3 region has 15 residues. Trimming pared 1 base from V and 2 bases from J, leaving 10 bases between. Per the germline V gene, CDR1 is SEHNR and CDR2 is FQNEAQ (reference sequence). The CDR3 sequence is CASSLGWRTTDTQYF. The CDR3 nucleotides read TGTGCCAGCAGCTTAGGCTGGAGGACCACAGATACGCAGTATTTT.

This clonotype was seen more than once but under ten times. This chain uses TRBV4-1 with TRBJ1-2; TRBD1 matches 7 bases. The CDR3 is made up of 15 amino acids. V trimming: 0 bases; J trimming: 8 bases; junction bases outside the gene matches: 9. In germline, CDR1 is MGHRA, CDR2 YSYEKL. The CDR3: CASSQDGQARRGYTF. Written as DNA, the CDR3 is TGCGCCAGCAGCCAAGACGGACAGGCCAGGCGGGGCTACACCTTC.

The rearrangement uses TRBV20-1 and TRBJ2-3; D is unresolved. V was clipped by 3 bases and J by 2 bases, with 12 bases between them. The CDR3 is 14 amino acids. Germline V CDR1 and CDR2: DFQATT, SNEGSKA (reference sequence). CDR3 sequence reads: CSASQDSVTDTQYF. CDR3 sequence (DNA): TGCAGTGCTAGTCAAGACTCCGTCACAGATACGCAGTATTTT.

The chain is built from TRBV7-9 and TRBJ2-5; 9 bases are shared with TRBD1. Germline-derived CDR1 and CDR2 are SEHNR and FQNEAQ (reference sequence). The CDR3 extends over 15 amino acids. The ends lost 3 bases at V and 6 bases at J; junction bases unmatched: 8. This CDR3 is CASSFTGTGFQTQYF. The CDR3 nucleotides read TGTGCCAGCAGCTTTACCGGGACAGGGTTTCAGACCCAGTACTTC.

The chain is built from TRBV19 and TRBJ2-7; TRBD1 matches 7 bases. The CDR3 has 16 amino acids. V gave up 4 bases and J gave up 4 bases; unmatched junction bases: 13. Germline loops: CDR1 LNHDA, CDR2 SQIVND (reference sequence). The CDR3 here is CASSTDLSTGAYEQYF. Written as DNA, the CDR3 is TGTGCCAGTAGTACTGACCTCTCAACAGGGGCATACGAGCAGTACTTC. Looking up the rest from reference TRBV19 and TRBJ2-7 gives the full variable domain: DGGITQSPKYLFRKEGQNVTLSCEQNLNHDAMYWYRQDPGQGLRLIYYSQIVNDFQKGDIAEGYSVSREKKESFPLTVTSAQKNPTAFYLCASSTDLSTGAYEQYFGPGTRLTVT.

The CDR3 DNA reads as TGTGCCAGCAGTGAATGGGGGACAGAGCTCTTAGCGGGGACAGATACGCAGTATTTT. It specifies CASSEWGTELLAGTDTQYF. The chain links TRBV2 to TRBJ2-3, with D possibly TRBD2 on 8 matching bases. Germline V gene lookup returns CDR1 SNHLY and CDR2 FYNNEI. The length of the CDR3 is 19 residues. V gave up 2 bases and J gave up 3 bases, with 24 bases separating them.

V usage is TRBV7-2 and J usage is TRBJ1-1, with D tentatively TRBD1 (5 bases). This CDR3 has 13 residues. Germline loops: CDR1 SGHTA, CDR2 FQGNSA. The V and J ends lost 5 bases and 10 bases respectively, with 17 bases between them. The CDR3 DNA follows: TGTGCCAGCAGCCAGACAGTTGGGAGAGGAGCTTTCTTT. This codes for CASSQTVGRGAFF.

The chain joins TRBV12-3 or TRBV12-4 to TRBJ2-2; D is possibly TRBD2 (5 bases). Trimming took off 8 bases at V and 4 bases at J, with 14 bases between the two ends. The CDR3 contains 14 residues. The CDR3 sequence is CASRGSLLTGELFF. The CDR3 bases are TGTGCCAGCCGAGGGTCGTTGCTCACCGGGGAGCTGTTTTTT.

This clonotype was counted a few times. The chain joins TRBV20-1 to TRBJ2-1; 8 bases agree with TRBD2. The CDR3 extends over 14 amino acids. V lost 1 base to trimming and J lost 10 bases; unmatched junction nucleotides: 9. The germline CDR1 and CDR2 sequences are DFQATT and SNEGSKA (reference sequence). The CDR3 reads CSARAGGLIEEQFF. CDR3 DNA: TGCAGTGCTAGAGCGGGGGGGCTAATAGAGGAGCAGTTCTTC.

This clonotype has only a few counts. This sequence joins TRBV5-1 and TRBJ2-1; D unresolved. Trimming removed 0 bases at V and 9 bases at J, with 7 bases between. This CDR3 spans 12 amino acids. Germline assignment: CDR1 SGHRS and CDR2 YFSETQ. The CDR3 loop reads CASSLVAPEQFF. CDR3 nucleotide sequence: TGCGCCAGCAGCTTGGTGGCCCCTGAGCAGTTCTTC. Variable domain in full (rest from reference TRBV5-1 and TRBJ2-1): KAGVTQTPRYLIKTRGQQVTLSCSPISGHRSVSWYQQTPGQGLQFLFEYFSETQRNKGNFPGRFSGRQFSNSRSEMNVSTLELGDSALYLCASSLVAPEQFFGPGTRLTVL.

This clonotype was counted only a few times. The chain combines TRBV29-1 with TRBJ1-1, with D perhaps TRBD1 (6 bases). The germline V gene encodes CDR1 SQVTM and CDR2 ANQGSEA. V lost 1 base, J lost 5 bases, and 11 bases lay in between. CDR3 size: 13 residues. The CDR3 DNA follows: TGCAGCGTTGAAGGGGGGCGCAAGACTGAAGCTTTCTTT. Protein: CSVEGGRKTEAFF.

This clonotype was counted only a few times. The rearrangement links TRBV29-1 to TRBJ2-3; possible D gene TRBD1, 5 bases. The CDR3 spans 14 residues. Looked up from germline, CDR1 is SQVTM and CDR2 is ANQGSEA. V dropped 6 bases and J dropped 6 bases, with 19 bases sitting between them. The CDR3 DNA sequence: TGCAGCGTCCCGGACAAATCCCTGTGGGATACGCAGTATTTT. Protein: CSVPDKSLWDTQYF.

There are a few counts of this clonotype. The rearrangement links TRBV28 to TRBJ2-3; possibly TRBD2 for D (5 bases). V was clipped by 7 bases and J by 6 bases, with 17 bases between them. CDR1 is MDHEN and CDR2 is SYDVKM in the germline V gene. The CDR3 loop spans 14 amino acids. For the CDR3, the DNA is TGTGCCAGCACCAGGACTCAACTTAGGGATACGCAGTATTTT. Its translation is CASTRTQLRDTQYF.

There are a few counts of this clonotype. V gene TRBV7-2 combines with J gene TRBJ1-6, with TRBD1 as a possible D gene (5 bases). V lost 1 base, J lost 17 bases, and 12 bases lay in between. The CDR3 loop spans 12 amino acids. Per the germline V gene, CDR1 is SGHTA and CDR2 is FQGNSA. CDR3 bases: TGTGCCAGCAGCTTAGGATTAGACAGTTTCCACTTT. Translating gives CASSLGLDSFHF.

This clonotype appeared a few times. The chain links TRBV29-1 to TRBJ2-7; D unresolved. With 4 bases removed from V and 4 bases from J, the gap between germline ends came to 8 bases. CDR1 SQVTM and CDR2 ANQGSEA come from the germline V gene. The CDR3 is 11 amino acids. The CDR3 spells CSVGFSYEQYF. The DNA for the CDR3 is TGCAGCGTTGGTTTTTCTTACGAGCAGTACTTC.